Listed here are 15 T cell receptor beta chains from one sample, sequenced in a study of blood T cell repertoires in COVID-19. Generated by immunoSEQ multiplex PCR, the TCRdb table keeps only in-frame clones and is missing some. The table lists a few hundred thousand clones, about nine tenths of them singletons. The material sequenced was peripheral blood. The receptors come from a woman aged 40 to 50 with acute or convalescent COVID-19.

This clone came up a few times. The CDR3 reads CASSLDRNTGELFF. Here the CDR3 DNA reads TGTGCCAGCAGCTTAGACAGGAACACCGGGGAGCTGTTTTTT. The chain carries TRBV7-2 and TRBJ2-2; D unresolved. The V gene's germline CDR1 is SGHTA and CDR2 FQGNSA. The CDR3 consists of 14 residues. V was pared by 1 base and J by 1 base, with 4 bases between.

V and J are TRBV27 and TRBJ2-1; 10 positions match TRBD2. The J segment lost 9 bases and the V segment lost 7 bases, leaving 6 bases of the junction unmatched. The germline V gene has CDR1 MNHEY and CDR2 SMNVEV (reference sequence). This CDR3 is built from 13 residues. The CDR3 spells CASKRGGRGEQFF. The CDR3 bases are TGTGCCAGCAAGCGGGGGGGCCGCGGTGAGCAGTTCTTC.

This clone was counted once. This chain uses TRBV12-3 or TRBV12-4 with TRBJ1-1, with D unresolved. Trimming left V 10 bases short and J 4 bases short, with 16 bases between. The CDR3 runs 13 residues. The CDR3 protein is CAIILRGVTEAFF. CDR3 sequence (DNA): TGTGCCATCATCCTTCGGGGAGTCACTGAAGCTTTCTTT.

The V call is TRBV20-1, the J call TRBJ1-1; D remains unclear. The CDR3 has 11 residues. Germline V gene sequence: CDR1 DFQATT, CDR2 SNEGSKA (reference sequence). Trimming shortened V by 3 bases and J by 3 bases, and 5 bases separated the two germline ends. The CDR3 sequence: CSASLHTEAFF. CDR3 in DNA: TGCAGTGCTAGCCTACACACTGAAGCTTTCTTT.

The chain is built from TRBV9 and TRBJ2-7; D not certain. This CDR3 spans 12 amino acids. Trimming cost V 2 bases and J 5 bases, with 8 bases left between them. Per the germline V gene, CDR1 is SGDLS and CDR2 is YYNGEE. The DNA for the CDR3 is TGTGCCAGCAGCGTCAGAGGTCACGAGCAGTACGTC. It specifies CASSVRGHEQYV.

Of note for this clone: At the DNA level, this CDR3 is encoded by other sequences in the same sample as well. The chain recombines TRBV18 with TRBJ1-2; 8 bases are shared with TRBD1. The CDR3 extends over 15 amino acids. Trimming removed 3 bases from V and 0 bases from J; junction bases left unmatched: 3. Per germline, CDR1 KGHSH and CDR2 LQKENI. The CDR3 sequence: CASSPGTGANYGYTF. Here the CDR3 DNA reads TGTGCCAGCTCACCCGGGACAGGTGCTAACTATGGCTACACCTTC. Together with reference TRBV18 and TRBJ1-2, the CDR3 gives the full variable domain: NAGVMQNPRHLVRRRGQEARLRCSPMKGHSHVYWYRQLPEEGLKFMVYLQKENIIDESGMPKERFSAEFPKEGPSILRIQQVVRGDSAAYFCASSPGTGANYGYTFGSGTRLTVV.

The CDR3 region is CASSPISGGVGTNEQFF. The DNA for the CDR3 is TGTGCCAGCTCACCAATCTCTGGAGGGGTTGGTACAAATGAGCAGTTCTTC. The rearrangement links TRBV18 to TRBJ2-1; tentatively, D is TRBD2 (6 bases). The germline CDR1 and CDR2 sequences are KGHSH and LQKENI. Deletions cut 2 bases from V and 7 bases from J, with 21 bases between. The CDR3 extends over 17 amino acids.

The V gene is TRBV6-5, the J gene TRBJ2-1; 13 bases map to TRBD2. Germline V gives CDR1 MNHEY, CDR2 SVGAGI. The ends lost 3 bases at V and 7 bases at J; junction bases unmatched: 3. The CDR3 covers 15 residues. Written as DNA, the CDR3 is TGTGCCAGCAGTTATACTAGCGGGGGGGCTAATGAGCAGTTCTTC. Amino acid sequence: CASSYTSGGANEQFF.

J is TRBJ1-5 and V is TRBV6-1, with a possible D match to TRBD1 (6 bases). Germline CDR1 reads MNHNS; CDR2 reads SASEGT. The CDR3 consists of 15 residues. V was cut by 2 bases and J by 3 bases, with 11 bases left in between. CDR3 in DNA: TGTGCCAGCAGTGAACCAGGACAGATCAATCAGCCCCAGCATTTT. Translation: CASSEPGQINQPQHF.

This chain connects TRBV9 to TRBJ1-2; 9 bases match TRBD1. The CDR3 totals 15 residues. J lost 4 bases, V lost 4 bases, and 8 bases had no gene match. Germline CDR1 reads SGDLS; CDR2 reads YYNGEE. This CDR3 reads CASSPEWTGVYGYTF. CDR3 in DNA: TGTGCCAGCAGCCCCGAATGGACAGGGGTCTATGGCTACACCTTC. Looking up the rest from reference TRBV9 and TRBJ1-2 gives the full variable domain: DSGVTQTPKHLITATGQRVTLRCSPRSGDLSVYWYQQSLDQGLQFLIQYYNGEERAKGNILERFSAQQFPDLHSELNLSSLELGDSALYFCASSPEWTGVYGYTFGSGTRLTVV.

This chain uses TRBV5-1 with TRBJ2-1, with 7 bases matching TRBD2. The CDR3 is made up of 15 amino acids. CDR1 SGHRS and CDR2 YFSETQ come from the germline V gene. J lost 3 bases, V lost 6 bases, and 9 bases had no gene match. CDR3 sequence reads: CASTRRGEFYNEQFF. The DNA of the CDR3 is TGCGCCAGCACCCGACGGGGGGAGTTCTACAATGAGCAGTTCTTC.

This chain connects TRBV27 to TRBJ1-2; the match to TRBD1 covers 8 bases. Germline trimming cut 5 bases from V and 3 bases from J; bases unmatched to any gene: 11. Germline V gene data show CDR1 as MNHEY and CDR2 as SMNVEV (reference sequence). CDR3 length: 16 residues. The CDR3 coding sequence is TGTGCCAGCAGTCCCCGGACAGGGATCGGGGACTATGGCTACACCTTC. It encodes CASSPRTGIGDYGYTF.

The chain links TRBV7-2 to TRBJ1-3; TRBD1 matches at 7 bases. Germline CDR1 and CDR2: SGHTA and FQGNSA. Trimming removed 1 base from V and 0 bases from J; junction bases left unmatched: 0. This CDR3 contains 15 residues. This chain's CDR3 is CASSLGDSSGNTIYF. In DNA, the CDR3 is TGTGCCAGCAGCTTAGGGGACAGCTCTGGAAACACCATATATTTT.

V and J are TRBV5-1 and TRBJ2-2; 10 nucleotides align to TRBD2. The V segment lost 0 bases and the J segment 3 bases; nucleotides outside the gene matches: 8. CDR3 length: 18 amino acids. Per the germline V gene, CDR1 is SGHRS and CDR2 is YFSETQ. The CDR3 here is CASSLALAGVIDTGELFF. In nucleotides, the CDR3 is TGCGCCAGCAGCTTGGCCCTAGCGGGGGTTATCGACACCGGGGAGCTGTTTTTT. The variable domain in full, completed from reference TRBV5-1 and TRBJ2-2, reads KAGVTQTPRYLIKTRGQQVTLSCSPISGHRSVSWYQQTPGQGLQFLFEYFSETQRNKGNFPGRFSGRQFSNSRSEMNVSTLELGDSALYLCASSLALAGVIDTGELFFGEGSRLTVL.

Points on this clone: The same CDR3 also results from other DNA sequences found in this sample. The chain is built from TRBV2 and TRBJ1-1; 9 nucleotides line up with TRBD1. The junction had 11 bases not matched to a gene; V was cut back by 6 bases and J by 6 bases. From germline, CDR1 is SNHLY and CDR2 FYNNEI. There are 15 residues in the CDR3. CDR3 protein: CASSADRGGLPEAFF. In DNA, the CDR3 is TGTGCCAGCAGCGCGGACAGGGGAGGACTGCCTGAAGCTTTCTTT. The variable domain in full, completed from reference TRBV2 and TRBJ1-1, reads EPEVTQTPSHQVTQMGQEVILRCVPISNHLYFYWYRQILGQKVEFLVSFYNNEISEKSEIFDDQFSVERPDGSNFTLKIRSTKLEDSAMYFCASSADRGGLPEAFFGQGTRLTVV.